This TCR beta chain was sequenced in a study of OX40 agonist ivuxolimab in advanced cancers. Overall study: People who had prior anti-PD-1, anti-PD-L1 or anti-CTLA-4 therapy could take part, and under 45% had some.

Assay: immunoSEQ multiplex PCR; the TCRdb copy retains only in-frame clones and omits some. The sample includes more than 65,000 clones, about 78% of them seen just once. This clone was counted once. The antigen remains undetermined. After removal of 4 bases from V and 6 bases from J, the junction contained 10 bases not matched to a gene. This CDR3 has 15 amino acids. Germline CDR1 SGHTS, CDR2 YDEGEE. Study outcomes and limitations: Dose levels from 0.1 to 3.0 mg/kg saw CD4+ and CD8+ blood T cells expand clonally by week 6. In the 0.1-3.0 mg/kg groups, partial responders showed among the lowest expansion.

The sequencing here drew on CD4+ or CD8+ T cells sorted from blood, taken in a trial of the OX40 agonist ivuxolimab. The chain links TRBV5-8 to TRBJ1-1; 9 nucleotides align to TRBD1. The source is an adult with an advanced solid tumor such as melanoma, head and neck, liver or kidney cancer. CDR3 loop: CASSQRQGVFPEAFF. CDR3 bases: TGTGCCAGCAGCCAGCGACAGGGGGTCTTCCCTGAAGCTTTCTTT.